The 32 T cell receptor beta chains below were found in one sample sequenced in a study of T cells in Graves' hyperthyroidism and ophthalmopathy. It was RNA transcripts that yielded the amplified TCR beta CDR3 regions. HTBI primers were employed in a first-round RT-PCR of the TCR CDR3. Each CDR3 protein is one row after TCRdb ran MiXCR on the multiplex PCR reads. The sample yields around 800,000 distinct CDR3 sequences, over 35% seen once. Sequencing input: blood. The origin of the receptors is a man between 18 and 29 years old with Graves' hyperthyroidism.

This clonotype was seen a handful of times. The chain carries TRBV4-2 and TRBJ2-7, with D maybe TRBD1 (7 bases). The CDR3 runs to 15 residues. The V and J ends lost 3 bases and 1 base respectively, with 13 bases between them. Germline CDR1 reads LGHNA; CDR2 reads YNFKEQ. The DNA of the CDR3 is TGTGCCAGCAGCCATGGAGGGGACAGATCCTACGAGCAGTACTTC. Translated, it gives CASSHGGDRSYEQYF.

The CDR3: CASSFFSSYEQYF. The CDR3 DNA follows: TGTGCCAGCAGCTTCTTTAGCTCCTACGAGCAGTACTTC. This chain connects TRBV7-2 to TRBJ2-7; D is unresolved. Trimming pared 3 bases from V and 0 bases from J, leaving 6 bases between. The V gene's germline CDR1 is SGHTA and CDR2 FQGNSA. The CDR3 spans 13 residues.

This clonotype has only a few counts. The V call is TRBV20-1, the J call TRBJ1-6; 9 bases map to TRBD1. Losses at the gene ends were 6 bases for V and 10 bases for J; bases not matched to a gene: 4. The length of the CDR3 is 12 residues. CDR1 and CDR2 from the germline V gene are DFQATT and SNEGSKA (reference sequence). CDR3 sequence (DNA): TGCAGTGCCCCGGACAGGGGATCACCCCTCCACTTT. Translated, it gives CSAPDRGSPLHF.

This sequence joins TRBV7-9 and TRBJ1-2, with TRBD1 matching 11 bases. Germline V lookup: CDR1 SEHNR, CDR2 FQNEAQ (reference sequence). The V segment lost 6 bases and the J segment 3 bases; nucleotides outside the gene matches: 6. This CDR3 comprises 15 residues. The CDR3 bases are TGTGCCAGCAGTTACCGGACAGGGGGCGACTATGGCTACACCTTC. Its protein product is CASSYRTGGDYGYTF.

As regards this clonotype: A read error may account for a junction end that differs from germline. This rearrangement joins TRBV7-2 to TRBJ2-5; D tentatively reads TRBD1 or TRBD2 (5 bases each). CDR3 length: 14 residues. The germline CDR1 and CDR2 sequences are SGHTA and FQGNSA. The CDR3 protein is CASSQGSEGETQYF. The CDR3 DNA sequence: TGCGCCAGCAGCCAAGGGTCAGAGGGGGAGACCCAGTACTTC.

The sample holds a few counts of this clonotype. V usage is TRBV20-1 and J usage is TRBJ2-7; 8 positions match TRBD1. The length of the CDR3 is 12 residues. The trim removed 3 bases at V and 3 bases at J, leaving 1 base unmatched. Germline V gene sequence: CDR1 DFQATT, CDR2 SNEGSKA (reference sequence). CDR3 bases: TGCAGTGCTAGGGGACAGGACTACGAGCAGTACTTC. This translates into CSARGQDYEQYF.

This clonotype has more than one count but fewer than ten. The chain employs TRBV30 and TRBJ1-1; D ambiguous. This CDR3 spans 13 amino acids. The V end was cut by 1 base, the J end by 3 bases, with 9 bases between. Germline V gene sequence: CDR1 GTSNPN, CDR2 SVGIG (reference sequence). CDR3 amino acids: CAWSADGDTEAFF. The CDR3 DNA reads TGTGCCTGGAGTGCGGACGGTGACACTGAAGCTTTCTTT.

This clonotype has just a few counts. CDR3 sequence reads: CASSPYQRYEQYF. In DNA form, the CDR3 reads TGTGCCAGCAGCCCTTACCAGCGATACGAGCAGTACTTC. This chain joins TRBV7-6 and TRBJ2-7; the D is unclear. The V gene lost 5 bases and the J gene lost 4 bases, with 12 bases spanning the gap. The CDR3 runs 13 residues. Germline CDR1 is SGHVS and CDR2 is FNYEAQ. The whole variable domain, filled in from reference TRBV7-6 and TRBJ2-7, reads GAGVSQSPRYKVTKRGQDVALRCDPISGHVSLYWYRQALGQGPEFLTYFNYEAQQDKSGLPNDRFSAERPEGSISTLTIQRTEQRDSAMYRCASSPYQRYEQYFGPGTRLTVT.

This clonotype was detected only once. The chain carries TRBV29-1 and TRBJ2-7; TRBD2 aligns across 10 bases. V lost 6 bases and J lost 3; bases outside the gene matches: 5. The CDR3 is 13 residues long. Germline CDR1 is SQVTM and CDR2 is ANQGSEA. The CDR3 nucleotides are TGCAGCGTCCGGACTAGCGGACTCTACGAGCAGTACTTC. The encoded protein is CSVRTSGLYEQYF.

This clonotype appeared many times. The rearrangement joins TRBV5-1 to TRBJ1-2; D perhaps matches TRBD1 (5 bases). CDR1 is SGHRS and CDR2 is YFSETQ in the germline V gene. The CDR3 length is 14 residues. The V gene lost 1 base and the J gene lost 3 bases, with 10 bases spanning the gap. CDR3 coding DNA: TGCGCCAGCAGCTTGCAGGGAACTGACTATGGCTACACCTTC. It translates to CASSLQGTDYGYTF.

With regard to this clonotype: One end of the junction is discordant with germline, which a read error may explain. The DNA for the CDR3 is TGTGCCAGCAGCCTTGAGGGCCGGACTAGCCTAGTGAGGTTCTTC. Amino acid sequence: CASSLEGRTSLVRFF. The chain has TRBV7-2 and TRBJ1-1; D gene unclear. Germline lookup yields CDR1 SGHTA and CDR2 FQGNSA. The CDR3 is 15 amino acids.

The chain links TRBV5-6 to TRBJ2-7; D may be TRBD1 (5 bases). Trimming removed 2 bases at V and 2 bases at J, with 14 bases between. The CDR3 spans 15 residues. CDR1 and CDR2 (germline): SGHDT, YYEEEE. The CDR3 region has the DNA TGTGCCAGCAGCTTCGGAGACAGAGTCCCCTACGAGCAGTACTTC. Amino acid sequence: CASSFGDRVPYEQYF.

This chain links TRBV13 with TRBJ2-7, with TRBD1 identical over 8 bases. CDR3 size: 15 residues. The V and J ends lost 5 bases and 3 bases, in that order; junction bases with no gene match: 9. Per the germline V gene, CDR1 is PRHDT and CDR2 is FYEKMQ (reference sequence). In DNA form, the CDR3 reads TGTGCCAGCAGCCTCACAGGGGGGTCGTTCTACGAGCAGTACTTC. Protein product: CASSLTGGSFYEQYF.

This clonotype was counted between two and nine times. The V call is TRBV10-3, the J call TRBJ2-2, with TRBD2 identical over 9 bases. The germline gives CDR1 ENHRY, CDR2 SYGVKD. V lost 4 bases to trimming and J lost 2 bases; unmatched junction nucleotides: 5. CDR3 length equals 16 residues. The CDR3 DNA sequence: TGTGCCATCAGTGGACTAGCGGAGCTCAACACCGGGGAGCTGTTTTTT. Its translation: CAISGLAELNTGELFF.

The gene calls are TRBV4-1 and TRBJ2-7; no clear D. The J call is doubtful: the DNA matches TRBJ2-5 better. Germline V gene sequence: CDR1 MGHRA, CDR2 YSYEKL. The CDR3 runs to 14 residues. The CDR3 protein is CASSQKGNSETQYF. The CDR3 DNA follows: TGCGCCAGCAGCCAAAAGGGAAATTCGGAGACCCAGTACTTC.

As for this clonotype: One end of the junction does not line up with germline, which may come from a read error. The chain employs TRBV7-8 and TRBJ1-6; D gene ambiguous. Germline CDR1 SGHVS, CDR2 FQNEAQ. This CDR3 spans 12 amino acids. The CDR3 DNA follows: TGTGCCAGAAGCTCCCCTAATTCACCCCTCCACTTT. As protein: CARSSPNSPLHF.

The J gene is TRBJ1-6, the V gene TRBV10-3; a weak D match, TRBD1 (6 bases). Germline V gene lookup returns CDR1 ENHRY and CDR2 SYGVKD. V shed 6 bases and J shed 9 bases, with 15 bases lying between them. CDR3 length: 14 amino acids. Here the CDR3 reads CAIRRSQGASPLHF. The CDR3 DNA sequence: TGTGCCATCAGAAGATCACAGGGCGCTTCACCCCTCCACTTT.

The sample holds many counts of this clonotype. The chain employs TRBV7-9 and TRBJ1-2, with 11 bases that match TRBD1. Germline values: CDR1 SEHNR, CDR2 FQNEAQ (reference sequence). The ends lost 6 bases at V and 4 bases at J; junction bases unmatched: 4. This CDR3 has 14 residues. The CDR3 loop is CASSTGTGGYGYTF. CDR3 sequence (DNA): TGTGCCAGCAGTACCGGGACAGGGGGCTATGGCTACACCTTC.

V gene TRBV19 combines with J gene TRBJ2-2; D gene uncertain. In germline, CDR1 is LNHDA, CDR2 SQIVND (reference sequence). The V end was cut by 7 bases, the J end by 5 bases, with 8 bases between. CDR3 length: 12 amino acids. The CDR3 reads CASMIGTGELFF. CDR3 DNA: TGTGCCAGTATGATAGGGACCGGGGAGCTGTTTTTT. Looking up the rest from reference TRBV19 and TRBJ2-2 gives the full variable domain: DGGITQSPKYLFRKEGQNVTLSCEQNLNHDAMYWYRQDPGQGLRLIYYSQIVNDFQKGDIAEGYSVSREKKESFPLTVTSAQKNPTAFYLCASMIGTGELFFGEGSRLTVL.

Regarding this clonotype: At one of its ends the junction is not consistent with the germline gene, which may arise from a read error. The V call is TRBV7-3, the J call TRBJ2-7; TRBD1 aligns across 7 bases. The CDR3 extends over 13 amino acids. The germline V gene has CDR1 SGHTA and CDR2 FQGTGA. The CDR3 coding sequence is TGTACCAGCAGCCCACAGGGGTCCTACGAGCAGTACTTC. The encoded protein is CTSSPQGSYEQYF.

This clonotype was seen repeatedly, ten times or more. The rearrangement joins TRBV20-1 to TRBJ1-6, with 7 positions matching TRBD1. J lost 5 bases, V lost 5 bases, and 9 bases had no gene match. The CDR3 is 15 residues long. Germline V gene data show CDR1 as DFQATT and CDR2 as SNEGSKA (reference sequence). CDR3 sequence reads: CSAASRQGNNSPLHF. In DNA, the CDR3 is TGCAGTGCTGCCTCTAGACAGGGTAATAATTCACCCCTCCACTTT.

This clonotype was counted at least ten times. The CDR3 DNA reads as TGTGCCAGCAGTCGGAATAGCAATCAGCCCCAGCATTTT. Amino acids: CASSRNSNQPQHF. The V and J genes are TRBV12-3 or TRBV12-4 and TRBJ1-5; D is unresolved. The CDR3 is 13 amino acids. Deletions cut 5 bases from V and 0 bases from J, with 5 bases between.

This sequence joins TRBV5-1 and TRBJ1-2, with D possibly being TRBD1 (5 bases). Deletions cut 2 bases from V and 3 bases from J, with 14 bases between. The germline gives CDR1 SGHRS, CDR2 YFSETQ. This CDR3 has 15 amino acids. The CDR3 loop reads CASSFEAPGDYGYTF. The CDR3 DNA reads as TGCGCCAGCAGCTTCGAGGCCCCGGGGGACTATGGCTACACCTTC.

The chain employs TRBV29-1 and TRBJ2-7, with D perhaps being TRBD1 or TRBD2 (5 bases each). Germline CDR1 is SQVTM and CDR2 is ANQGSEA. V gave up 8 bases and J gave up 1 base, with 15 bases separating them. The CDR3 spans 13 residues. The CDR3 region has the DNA TGCAGCTTCTGGGACGGAAATTCCTACGAGCAGTACTTC. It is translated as CSFWDGNSYEQYF.

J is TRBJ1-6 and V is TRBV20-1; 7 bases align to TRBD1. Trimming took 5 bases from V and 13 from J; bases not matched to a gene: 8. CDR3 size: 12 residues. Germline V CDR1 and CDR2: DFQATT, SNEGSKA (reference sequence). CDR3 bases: TGCAGTGCTTGGGACAGAAATCAGCCCCTCCACTTT. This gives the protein CSAWDRNQPLHF.

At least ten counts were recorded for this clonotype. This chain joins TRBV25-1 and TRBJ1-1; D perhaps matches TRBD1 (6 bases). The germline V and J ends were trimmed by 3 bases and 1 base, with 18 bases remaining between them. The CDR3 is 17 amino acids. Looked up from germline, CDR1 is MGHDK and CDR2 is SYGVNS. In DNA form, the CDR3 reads TGTGCCAGCAGTGACCCCAAGCAGGGGTCTGGGAACACTGAAGCTTTCTTT. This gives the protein CASSDPKQGSGNTEAFF. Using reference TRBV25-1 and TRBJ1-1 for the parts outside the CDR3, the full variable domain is EADIYQTPRYLVIGTGKKITLECSQTMGHDKMYWYQQDPGMELHLIHYSYGVNSTEKGDLSSESTVSRIRTEHFPLTLESARPSHTSQYLCASSDPKQGSGNTEAFFGQGTRLTVV.

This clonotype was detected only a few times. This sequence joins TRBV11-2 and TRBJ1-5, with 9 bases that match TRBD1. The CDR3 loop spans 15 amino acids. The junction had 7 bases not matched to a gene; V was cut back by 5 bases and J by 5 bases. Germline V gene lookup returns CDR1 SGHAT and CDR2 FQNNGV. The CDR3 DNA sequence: TGTGCCAGCAGCCCGGACAGGGGAAGGGATCAGCCCCAGCATTTT. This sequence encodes CASSPDRGRDQPQHF.

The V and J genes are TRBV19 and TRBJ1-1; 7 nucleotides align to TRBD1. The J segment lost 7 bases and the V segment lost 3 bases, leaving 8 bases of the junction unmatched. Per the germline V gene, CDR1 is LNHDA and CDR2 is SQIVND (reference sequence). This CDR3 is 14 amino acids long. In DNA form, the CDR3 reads TGTGCCAGTAGTATCCGCGACAGGGCCTTTGAAGCTTTCTTT. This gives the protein CASSIRDRAFEAFF.

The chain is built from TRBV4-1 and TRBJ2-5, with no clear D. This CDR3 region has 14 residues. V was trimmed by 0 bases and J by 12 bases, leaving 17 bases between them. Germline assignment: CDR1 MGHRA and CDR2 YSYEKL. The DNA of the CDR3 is TGCGCCAGCAGCCAAGATCGTAGTGACGGCGCGGAGTACTTC. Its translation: CASSQDRSDGAEYF.

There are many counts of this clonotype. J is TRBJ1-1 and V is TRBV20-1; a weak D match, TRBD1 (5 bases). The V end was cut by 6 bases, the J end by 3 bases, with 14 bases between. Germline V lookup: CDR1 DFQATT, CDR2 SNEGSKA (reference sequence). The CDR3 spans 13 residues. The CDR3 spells CSAIGAGYTEAFF. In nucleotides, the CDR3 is TGCAGTGCCATAGGTGCAGGGTACACTGAAGCTTTCTTT.

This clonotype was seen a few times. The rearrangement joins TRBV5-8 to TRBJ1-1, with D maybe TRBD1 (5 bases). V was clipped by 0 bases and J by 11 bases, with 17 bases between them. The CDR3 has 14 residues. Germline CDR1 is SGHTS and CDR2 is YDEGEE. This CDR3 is CASSLVRVDEGAFF. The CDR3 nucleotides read TGTGCCAGCAGCTTGGTCAGGGTGGACGAGGGCGCTTTCTTT.

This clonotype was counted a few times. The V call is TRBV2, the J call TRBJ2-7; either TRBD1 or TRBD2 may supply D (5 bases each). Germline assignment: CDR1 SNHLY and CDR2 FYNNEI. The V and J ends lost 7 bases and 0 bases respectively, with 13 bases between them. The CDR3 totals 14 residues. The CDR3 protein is CASTDRDPSYEQYF. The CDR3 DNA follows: TGTGCCAGCACCGACCGGGACCCCTCCTACGAGCAGTACTTC. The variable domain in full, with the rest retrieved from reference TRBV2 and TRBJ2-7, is EPEVTQTPSHQVTQMGQEVILRCVPISNHLYFYWYRQILGQKVEFLVSFYNNEISEKSEIFDDQFSVERPDGSNFTLKIRSTKLEDSAMYFCASTDRDPSYEQYFGPGTRLTVT.